Detailed here is one TCR beta chain. The entry originates in a study of cytomegalovirus exposure and HLA in healthy donors. The PCR was carried out with 60 Vbeta primers and 13 Jbeta primers. Data came from immunoSEQ multiplex PCR; TCRdb stores just in-frame clones and leaves some out. Of 200,000 to 250,000 clones listed, 78% are singletons. V gave up 1 base and J gave up 2 bases; unmatched junction bases: 6. CDR3 length: 16 residues. CDR1 is LNHNV, CDR2 YYDKDF, per germline (reference sequence). The sequenced material came from PBMCs. This receptor was obtained from a male donor in good health and CMV-seronegative. This sequence joins TRBV15 and TRBJ2-3; TRBD2 matches at 7 bases. In DNA form, the CDR3 reads TGTGCCACCAGCAGAGTACCGGGACTAACCACAGATACGCAGTATTTT. As protein: CATSRVPGLTTDTQYF.